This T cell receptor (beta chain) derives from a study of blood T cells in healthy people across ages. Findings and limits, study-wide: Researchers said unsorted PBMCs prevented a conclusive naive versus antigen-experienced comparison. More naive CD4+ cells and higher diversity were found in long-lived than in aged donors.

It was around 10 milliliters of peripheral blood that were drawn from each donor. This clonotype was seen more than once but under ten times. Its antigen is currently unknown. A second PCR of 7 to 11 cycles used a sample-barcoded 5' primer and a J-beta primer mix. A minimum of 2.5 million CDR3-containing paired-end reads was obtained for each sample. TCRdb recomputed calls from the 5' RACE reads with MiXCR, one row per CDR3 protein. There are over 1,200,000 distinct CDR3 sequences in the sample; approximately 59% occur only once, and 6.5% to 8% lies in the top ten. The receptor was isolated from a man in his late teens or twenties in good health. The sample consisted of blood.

The CDR3 region is CASSLAQGQGYTF. CDR3 bases: TGCGCCAGCAGCTTAGCACAAGGGCAGGGCTACACCTTC. This sequence joins TRBV5-1 and TRBJ1-2; D uncertain. V was clipped by 2 bases and J by 8 bases, with 13 bases between them. CDR3 size: 13 residues. Germline V lookup: CDR1 SGHRS, CDR2 YFSETQ.